Below, one T cell receptor beta chain is given with its context. Its ends do not fully match the called genes, so a read error is possible. The data were obtained in a study of T-cell reconstitution after alpha-beta-depleted transplantation in children. The CDR3 is 17 amino acids. In germline, CDR1 is MNHEY, CDR2 SVGAGI. Using unique molecular identifiers, the investigators prepared the TCRbeta library. TCRdb used MiXCR to reprocess the PCR reads, holding one entry per CDR3 protein. Here the sample spans 350,000 to 400,000 distinct CDR3 sequences, 13% being singletons. The TCR comes from a human donor who donated a stem cell graft to a child with Fanconi anemia. V and J are TRBV6-5 and TRBJ1-2; TRBD1 aligns across 11 bases. The material was PBMCs, obtained from the stem cell graft. The CDR3 DNA reads TGTGCCAGCAGTTACTCGTTGCCGGGACAGGGGGTAGGAGGCTGCACCTTC. Encoded protein: CASSYSLPGQGVGGCTF.